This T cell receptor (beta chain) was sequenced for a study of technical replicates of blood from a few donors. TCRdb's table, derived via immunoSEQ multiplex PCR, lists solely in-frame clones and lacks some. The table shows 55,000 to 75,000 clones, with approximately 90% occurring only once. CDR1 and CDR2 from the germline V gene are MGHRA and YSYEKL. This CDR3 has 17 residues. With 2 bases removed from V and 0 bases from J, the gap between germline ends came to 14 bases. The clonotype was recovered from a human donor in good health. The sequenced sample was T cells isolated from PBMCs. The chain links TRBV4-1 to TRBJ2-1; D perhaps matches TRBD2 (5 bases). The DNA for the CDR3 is TGCGCCAGCAGCCAAAACTTAGCGCCCGTCTCCTACAATGAGCAGTTCTTC. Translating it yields CASSQNLAPVSYNEQFF.